A single sample is the source of the 27 T cell receptor beta chains below, sequenced in a study of T cells after yellow fever vaccination. TCRdb analysed the 5' RACE reads with MiXCR anew, one entry per CDR3 protein. The table includes 70,000 or so distinct CDR3 sequences, 4.5% to 7.5% detected once. This material consisted of CD4+ T cells sorted from PBMCs, taken approximately 16 days after the first yellow fever vaccination. The receptor set was obtained from a man between 18 and 29 years old who received the YFV17D yellow fever vaccine.

This clonotype was recorded at least ten times. This chain joins TRBV11-3 and TRBJ2-1; a possible D gene is TRBD2 (5 bases). With 3 bases removed from V and 3 bases from J, the gap between germline ends came to 12 bases. The CDR3 is made up of 15 amino acids. Per the germline V gene, CDR1 is SGHNT and CDR2 is YENEEA. In nucleotides, the CDR3 is TGTGCCAGCAGCTTCTCCGGGGATCTCTACAATGAGCAGTTCTTC. Amino acids: CASSFSGDLYNEQFF. Looking up the rest from reference TRBV11-3 and TRBJ2-1 gives the full variable domain: EAGVVQSPRYKIIEKKQPVAFWCNPISGHNTLYWYLQNLGQGPELLIRYENEEAVDDSQLPKDRFSAERLKGVDSTLKIQPAELGDSAVYLCASSFSGDLYNEQFFGPGTRLTVL.

Ten or more counts support this clonotype. The junction departs from germline at one end; a sequencing error may be responsible. The V call is TRBV29-1, the J call TRBJ2-1; no firm D call. Germline assignment: CDR1 SQVTM and CDR2 ANQGSEA. This CDR3 spans 17 amino acids. The CDR3 loop is CSVEGRVGFGSYNEQFF. In DNA form, the CDR3 reads TGCAGCGTAGAAGGACGGGTGGGTTTTGGCTCCTACAATGAGCAGTTCTTC.

This clonotype was seen at least ten times. The V gene is TRBV20-1, the J gene TRBJ2-3, with 10 bases aligning to TRBD2. This CDR3 spans 15 amino acids. Germline values: CDR1 DFQATT, CDR2 SNEGSKA (reference sequence). After removal of 1 base from V and 4 bases from J, the junction contained 5 bases not matched to a gene. CDR3 DNA sequence: TGCAGTGCTAGAGCACTAGCGGGGTTTTCAGATACGCAGTATTTT. It encodes CSARALAGFSDTQYF.

There are many counts of this clonotype. The chain joins TRBV29-1 to TRBJ2-1; D ambiguous. Germline CDR1 and CDR2: SQVTM and ANQGSEA. The CDR3 totals 13 residues. The V gene lost 7 bases and the J gene lost 0 bases, with 10 bases spanning the gap. The chain's CDR3 is CSGSGYSYNEQFF. The CDR3 DNA sequence: TGCAGCGGATCAGGCTACTCCTACAATGAGCAGTTCTTC.

The table lists this clonotype with many counts. The chain is built from TRBV10-3 and TRBJ2-3; 9 nucleotides align to TRBD2. This CDR3 has 14 amino acids. V was pared by 10 bases and J by 2 bases, with 7 bases of the junction left unmatched. From germline, CDR1 is ENHRY and CDR2 SYGVKD. As DNA, the CDR3 is TGTGCCACACAAGCGGGGGGCCACACAGATACGCAGTATTTT. It is translated as CATQAGGHTDTQYF.

This clonotype was seen ten or more times. This chain uses TRBV12-3 or TRBV12-4 with TRBJ1-1; D is unresolved. Trimming shortened V by 7 bases and J by 8 bases, and 20 bases separated the two germline ends. CDR3 length: 14 amino acids. The CDR3 coding sequence is TGTGCCAGCACCCAGACCCGATTGGTGGGGGAAGCTTTCTTT. Protein product: CASTQTRLVGEAFF.

This clonotype was observed at least ten times. The chain links TRBV27 to TRBJ2-2; TRBD1 aligns across 8 bases. With 5 bases clipped from V and 7 bases from J, the junction kept 9 bases outside the gene matches. Germline V gene sequence: CDR1 MNHEY, CDR2 SMNVEV (reference sequence). The CDR3 is 15 residues long. Here the CDR3 DNA reads TGTGCCAGCAGTCATAGGGGACAGGCCGGCGGGGAGCTGTTTTTT. Protein sequence: CASSHRGQAGGELFF.

Many counts were recorded for this clonotype. The V call is TRBV20-1, the J call TRBJ2-5, with D uncertain. V was cut by 6 bases and J by 2 bases, with 10 bases left in between. The CDR3 is 12 amino acids. The germline gives CDR1 DFQATT, CDR2 SNEGSKA (reference sequence). The CDR3 spells CSAKGHQETQYF. In nucleotides, the CDR3 is TGCAGTGCAAAGGGCCATCAAGAGACCCAGTACTTC.

This clonotype occurred many times. V usage is TRBV7-8 and J usage is TRBJ2-3; D may be TRBD2 (5 bases). V was clipped by 2 bases and J by 4 bases, with 10 bases between them. Germline CDR1 reads SGHVS; CDR2 reads FQNEAQ. This CDR3 contains 14 residues. CDR3 protein: CASSLIGAADTQYF. The CDR3 DNA reads TGTGCCAGCAGCTTAATCGGAGCGGCAGATACGCAGTATTTT.

Ten or more counts support this clonotype. V is TRBV3-1 and J is TRBJ1-1; 7 nucleotides agree with TRBD1. This CDR3 spans 15 amino acids. CDR1 is LGHDT, CDR2 YNNKEL, per germline (reference sequence). Trimming took 1 base from V and 4 from J; bases not matched to a gene: 6. The CDR3, as DNA: TGTGCCAGCAGCCAAGGAACAGGGGCGGCCACTGAAGCTTTCTTT. It encodes CASSQGTGAATEAFF.

This clonotype was seen repeatedly, ten times or more. The CDR3 DNA reads TGCGCCAGCACTATACTAGCGGGGCCGAACACCGGGGAGCTGTTTTTT. Encoded protein: CASTILAGPNTGELFF. The J gene is TRBJ2-2, the V gene TRBV5-1; 10 nucleotides agree with TRBD2. From germline, CDR1 is SGHRS and CDR2 YFSETQ. The CDR3 has 16 residues. V was clipped by 6 bases and J by 0 bases; unmatched bases: 5.

This clonotype was detected ten times or more. The chain couples TRBV13 to TRBJ2-3; no reliable D call. The CDR3 totals 12 residues. V was pared by 2 bases and J by 6 bases, with 6 bases between. CDR1 is PRHDT and CDR2 is FYEKMQ in the germline V gene (reference sequence). CDR3 DNA sequence: TGTGCCAGCAGCTTATTGAGGGATACGCAGTATTTT. It translates to CASSLLRDTQYF. Full variable domain (missing parts from reference TRBV13 and TRBJ2-3): AAGVIQSPRHLIKEKRETATLKCYPIPRHDTVYWYQQGPGQDPQFLISFYEKMQSDKGSIPDRFSAQQFSDYHSELNMSSLELGDSALYFCASSLLRDTQYFGPGTRLTVL.

This clonotype appeared many times. This CDR3 reads CSAESGRLLSEQFF. Here the CDR3 DNA reads TGCAGTGCTGAAAGCGGGAGGCTCCTTAGTGAGCAGTTCTTC. The genes are TRBV20-1 and TRBJ2-1; 9 nucleotides line up with TRBD2. The ends lost 5 bases at V and 9 bases at J; junction bases unmatched: 11. The CDR3 has 14 residues. In germline, CDR1 is DFQATT, CDR2 SNEGSKA (reference sequence).

About this clonotype itself: This may be a read error: a much more frequent sequence differs by one nucleotide. The CDR3, as DNA: TGTGCCAGCAGCCAACTCAAGGAGCAGTTCTTC. It yields the protein CASSQLKEQFF. The chain combines TRBV3-1 with TRBJ2-1; D gene uncertain. Germline V CDR1 and CDR2: LGHDT, YNNKEL (reference sequence). The CDR3 extends over 11 amino acids. V lost 2 bases and J lost 10, with 6 bases in between.

At least ten counts were recorded for this clonotype. This sequence joins TRBV7-2 and TRBJ1-2; D perhaps matches TRBD1 (5 bases). CDR1 is SGHTA and CDR2 is FQGNSA in the germline V gene. CDR3 size: 14 residues. The germline V and J ends were trimmed by 2 bases and 8 bases, with 15 bases remaining between them. The CDR3: CASSLHPRGEGYTF. The CDR3 DNA reads TGTGCCAGCAGCTTACACCCGCGAGGGGAAGGCTACACCTTC.

As concerns this clonotype: This may be a read error, as it is one base from a much larger clone. J is TRBJ1-1 and V is TRBV29-1; 7 bases fit TRBD1. The CDR3 contains 12 residues. Trimming at V came to 7 bases and at J to 5 bases, leaving 7 bases not matched to a gene. Germline loops: CDR1 SQVTM, CDR2 ANQGSEA. The CDR3 sequence: CSATDRKTEAFF. CDR3 nucleotides: TGCAGCGCAACGGACAGGAAGACTGAAGCTTTCTTT.

This clonotype was seen many times. The rearrangement links TRBV7-2 to TRBJ2-1; perhaps TRBD1 as D (5 bases). V was shortened by 5 bases and J by 5 bases, with 16 bases between the two germline ends. The CDR3 runs 15 residues. Germline values: CDR1 SGHTA, CDR2 FQGNSA. The CDR3 DNA follows: TGTGCCAGCAGCCTTATGAGGACGGACAACAATGAGCAGTTCTTC. Its protein is CASSLMRTDNNEQFF.

This clonotype has ten or more counts. CDR3 sequence reads: CASSLRQQGTEAFF. CDR3 DNA sequence: TGTGCCAGCAGCTTACGTCAACAGGGAACTGAAGCTTTCTTT. The gene calls are TRBV7-9 and TRBJ1-1; a weak D match, TRBD1 (6 bases). The CDR3 is 14 amino acids. Germline V gene lookup returns CDR1 SEHNR and CDR2 FQNEAQ (reference sequence). Deletions cut 2 bases from V and 5 bases from J, with 12 bases between. Full variable domain (outside the CDR3, taken from reference TRBV7-9 and TRBJ1-1): DTGVSQNPRHKITKRGQNVTFRCDPISEHNRLYWYRQTLGQGPEFLTYFQNEAQLEKSRLLSDRFSAERPKGSFSTLEIQRTEQGDSAMYLCASSLRQQGTEAFFGQGTRLTVV.

The table lists this clonotype with many counts. This chain connects TRBV3-1 to TRBJ2-7; TRBD1 agrees at 7 bases. V gave up 4 bases and J gave up 5 bases; unmatched junction bases: 5. Germline CDR1 and CDR2: LGHDT and YNNKEL (reference sequence). The CDR3 has 13 residues. The CDR3 loop is CASSLRGGHEQYV. The CDR3 DNA reads TGTGCCAGCAGCCTAAGAGGGGGCCACGAGCAGTACGTC.

About this clonotype: A much larger clone is a single base away; this may be a read error. This chain links TRBV21-1 with TRBJ1-6; the table's TRBD1 call for D was not verified on the DNA. TRBV21-1 is an annotated pseudogene. CDR3 length: 19 residues. This chain's CDR3 is CASSYRDRVKFGYNSPLHF. DNA for the CDR3: TGTGCCAGCAGCTACCGGGACAGGGTCAAGTTCGGGTATAATTCACCCCTCCACTTT.

This clonotype was seen at least ten times. CDR3 sequence reads: CASSGGGGALKTQYF. CDR3 DNA: TGCGCCAGCAGCGGAGGGGGGGGGGCCCTCAAGACGCAGTATTTT. V gene TRBV5-1 combines with J gene TRBJ2-3; D possibly corresponds to TRBD2 (7 bases). The CDR3 runs 15 residues. Germline values: CDR1 SGHRS, CDR2 YFSETQ. Trimming took off 4 bases at V and 9 bases at J, with 21 bases between the two ends.

This clonotype was picked up many times. This rearrangement joins TRBV6-5 to TRBJ1-2; D is ambiguous. V dropped 6 bases and J dropped 4 bases, with 15 bases sitting between them. Germline V gene lookup returns CDR1 MNHEY and CDR2 SVGAGI. The CDR3 totals 14 residues. CDR3 protein: CASSTAGGAYGYTF. The CDR3 DNA sequence: TGTGCCAGCAGCACCGCCGGAGGAGCCTATGGCTACACCTTC.

This clonotype was counted ten times or more. This chain connects TRBV5-4 to TRBJ2-7, with 7 bases that match TRBD1. Germline assignment: CDR1 SGHNT and CDR2 YYREEE (reference sequence). The CDR3 covers 15 residues. Trimming cost V 0 bases and J 6 bases; bases outside gene matches: 9. CDR3 sequence: CASSLEVWDSGEQYF. CDR3 DNA sequence: TGTGCCAGCAGCTTGGAGGTTTGGGACAGCGGCGAGCAGTACTTC.

This clonotype has at least ten counts. This chain joins TRBV20-1 and TRBJ2-3; D not certain. This CDR3 spans 11 amino acids. In germline, CDR1 is DFQATT, CDR2 SNEGSKA (reference sequence). Trimming shortened V by 8 bases and J by 3 bases, and 9 bases separated the two germline ends. CDR3 region: CSCRPTDTQYF. The CDR3 bases are TGCAGTTGCCGGCCGACAGATACGCAGTATTTT.

The sample holds many counts of this clonotype. The genes are TRBV20-1 and TRBJ2-7; perhaps D is TRBD1 or TRBD2 (5 bases each). Deletions cut 5 bases from V and 3 bases from J, with 11 bases between. Germline lookup yields CDR1 DFQATT and CDR2 SNEGSKA (reference sequence). The CDR3 extends over 12 amino acids. In DNA form, the CDR3 reads TGCAGTGCTGCGCAGGGAGACTACGAGCAGTACGTC. It codes for CSAAQGDYEQYV.

The sample holds many counts of this clonotype. This rearrangement joins TRBV5-5 to TRBJ1-2, with D possibly being TRBD1 (5 bases). Germline V CDR1 and CDR2: SGHKS, YYEKEE (reference sequence). Trimming removed 4 bases from V and 4 bases from J, with 11 bases in between. This CDR3 spans 13 amino acids. The CDR3 bases are TGTGCCAGCAGCCCTGGGACCGCCTATGGCTACACCTTC. Translating gives CASSPGTAYGYTF.

This clonotype was seen repeatedly, ten times or more. The genes are TRBV20-1 and TRBJ2-4; no clear D gene. This CDR3 region has 15 residues. Trimming pared 7 bases from V and 1 base from J, leaving 17 bases between. The germline V gene has CDR1 DFQATT and CDR2 SNEGSKA (reference sequence). The CDR3 loop is CSGTERAMAKNIQYF. CDR3 nucleotide sequence: TGCAGTGGAACTGAAAGGGCAATGGCCAAAAACATTCAGTACTTC.